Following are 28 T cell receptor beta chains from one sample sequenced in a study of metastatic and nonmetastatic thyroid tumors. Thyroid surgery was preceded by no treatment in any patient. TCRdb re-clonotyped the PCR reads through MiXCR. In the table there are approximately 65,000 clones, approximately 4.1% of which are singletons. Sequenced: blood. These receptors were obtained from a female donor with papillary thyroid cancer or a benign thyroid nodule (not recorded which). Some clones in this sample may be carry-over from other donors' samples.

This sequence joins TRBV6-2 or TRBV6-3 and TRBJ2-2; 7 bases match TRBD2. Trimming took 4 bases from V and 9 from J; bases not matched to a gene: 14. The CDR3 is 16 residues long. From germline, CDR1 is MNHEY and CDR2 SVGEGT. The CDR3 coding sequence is TGTGCCAGCAGTTCCTGGACTAGAGGGAGTACCCGGGAGCTGTTTTTT. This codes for CASSSWTRGSTRELFF.

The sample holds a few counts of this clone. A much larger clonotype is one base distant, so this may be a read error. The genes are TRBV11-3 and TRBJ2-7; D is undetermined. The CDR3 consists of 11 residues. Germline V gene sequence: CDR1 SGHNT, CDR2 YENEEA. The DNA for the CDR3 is TGTGCCAGGCTTAACTCCTACGATCAGTACTTC. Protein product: CARLNSYDQYF. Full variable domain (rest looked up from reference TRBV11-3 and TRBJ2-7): EAGVVQSPRYKIIEKKQPVAFWCNPISGHNTLYWYLQNLGQGPELLIRYENEEAVDDSQLPKDRFSAERLKGVDSTLKIQPAELGDSAVYLCARLNSYDQYFGPGTRLTVT.

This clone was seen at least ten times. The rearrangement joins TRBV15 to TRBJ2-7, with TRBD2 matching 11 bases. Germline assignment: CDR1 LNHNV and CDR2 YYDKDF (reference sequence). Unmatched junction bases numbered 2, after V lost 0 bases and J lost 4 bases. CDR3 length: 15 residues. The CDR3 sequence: CATSRDRTSGYEQYF. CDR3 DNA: TGTGCCACCAGCAGAGATAGGACTAGCGGGTACGAGCAGTACTTC.

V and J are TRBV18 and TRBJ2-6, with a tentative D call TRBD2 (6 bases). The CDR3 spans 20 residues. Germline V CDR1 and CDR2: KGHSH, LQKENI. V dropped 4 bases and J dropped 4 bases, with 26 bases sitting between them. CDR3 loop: CASSLKTGTGFSGGANVLTF. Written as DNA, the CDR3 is TGTGCCAGCTCACTTAAGACCGGGACTGGCTTTTCGGGAGGGGCCAACGTCCTGACTTTC.

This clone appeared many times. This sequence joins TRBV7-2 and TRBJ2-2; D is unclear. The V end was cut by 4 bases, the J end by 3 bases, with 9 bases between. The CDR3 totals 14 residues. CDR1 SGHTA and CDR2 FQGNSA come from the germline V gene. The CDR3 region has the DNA TGTGCCAGCAGCTCCGGGCCGTACACCGGGGAGCTGTTTTTT. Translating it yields CASSSGPYTGELFF.

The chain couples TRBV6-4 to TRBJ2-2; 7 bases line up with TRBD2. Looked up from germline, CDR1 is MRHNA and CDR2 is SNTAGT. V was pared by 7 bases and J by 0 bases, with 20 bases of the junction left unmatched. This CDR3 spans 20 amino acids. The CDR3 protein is CASNGGRVGPLFANTGELFF. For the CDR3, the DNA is TGTGCCAGCAACGGGGGGAGGGTGGGGCCATTGTTCGCGAACACCGGGGAGCTGTTTTTT.

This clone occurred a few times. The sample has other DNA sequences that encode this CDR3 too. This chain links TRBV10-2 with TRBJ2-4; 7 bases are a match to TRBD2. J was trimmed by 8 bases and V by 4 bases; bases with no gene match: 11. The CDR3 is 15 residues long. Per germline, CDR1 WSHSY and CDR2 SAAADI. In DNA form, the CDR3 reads TGCGCCAGCAGTGGCGCGGGAGCACTCCGGGACATTCAGTACTTC. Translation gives CASSGAGALRDIQYF.

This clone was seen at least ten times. The CDR3 DNA sequence: TGTGCCAGCAGTCTTTATAGGGCAGCGAACACCGGGGAGCTGTTTTTT. This encodes CASSLYRAANTGELFF. The chain joins TRBV27 to TRBJ2-2; the D is unclear. The CDR3 is 16 residues long. Germline V gene lookup returns CDR1 MNHEY and CDR2 SMNVEV (reference sequence). Deletions cut 5 bases from V and 0 bases from J, with 13 bases between.

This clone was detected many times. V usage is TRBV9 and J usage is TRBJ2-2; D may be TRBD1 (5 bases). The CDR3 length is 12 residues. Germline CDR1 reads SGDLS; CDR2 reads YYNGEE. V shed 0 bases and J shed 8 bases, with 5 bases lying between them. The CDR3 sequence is CASSVGTGELFF. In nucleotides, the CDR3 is TGTGCCAGCAGCGTAGGGACAGGGGAGCTGTTTTTT.

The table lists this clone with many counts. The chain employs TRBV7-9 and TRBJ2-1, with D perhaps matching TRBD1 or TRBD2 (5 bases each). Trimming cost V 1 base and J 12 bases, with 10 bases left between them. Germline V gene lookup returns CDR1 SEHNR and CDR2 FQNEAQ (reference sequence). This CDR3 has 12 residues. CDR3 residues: CASSLVGVVQFF. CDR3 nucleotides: TGTGCCAGCAGCTTAGTGGGGGTCGTGCAGTTCTTC. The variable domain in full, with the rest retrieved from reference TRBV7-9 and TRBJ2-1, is DTGVSQNPRHKITKRGQNVTFRCDPISEHNRLYWYRQTLGQGPEFLTYFQNEAQLEKSRLLSDRFSAERPKGSFSTLEIQRTEQGDSAMYLCASSLVGVVQFFGPGTRLTVL.

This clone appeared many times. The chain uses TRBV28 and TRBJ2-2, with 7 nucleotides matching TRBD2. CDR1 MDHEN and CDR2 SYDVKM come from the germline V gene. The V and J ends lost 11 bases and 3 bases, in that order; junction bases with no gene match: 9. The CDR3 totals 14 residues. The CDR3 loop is CAGMAREYTGELFF. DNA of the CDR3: TGTGCCGGTATGGCGCGGGAGTACACCGGGGAGCTGTTTTTT.

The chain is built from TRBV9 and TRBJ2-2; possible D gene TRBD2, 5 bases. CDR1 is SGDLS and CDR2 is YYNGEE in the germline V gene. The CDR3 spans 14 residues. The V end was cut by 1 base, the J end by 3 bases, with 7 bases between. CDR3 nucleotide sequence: TGTGCCAGCAGCGTAAGCGGTTACACCGGGGAGCTGTTTTTT. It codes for CASSVSGYTGELFF.

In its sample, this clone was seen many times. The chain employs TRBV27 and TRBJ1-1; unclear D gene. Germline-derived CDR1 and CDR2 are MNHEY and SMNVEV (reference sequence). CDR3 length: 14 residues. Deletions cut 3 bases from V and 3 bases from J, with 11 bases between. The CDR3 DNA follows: TGTGCCAGCAGTTTCTACGGAGGGTACACTGAAGCTTTCTTT. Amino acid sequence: CASSFYGGYTEAFF.

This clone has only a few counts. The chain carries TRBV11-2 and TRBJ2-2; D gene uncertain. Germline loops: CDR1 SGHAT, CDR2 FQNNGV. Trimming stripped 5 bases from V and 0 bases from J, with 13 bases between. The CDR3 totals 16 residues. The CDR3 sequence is CASSPSWVSNTGELFF. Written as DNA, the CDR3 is TGTGCCAGCAGCCCGAGTTGGGTCTCGAACACCGGGGAGCTGTTTTTT.

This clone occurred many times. CDR3 sequence: CASSFRQASNTGELFF. DNA of the CDR3: TGTGCCAGCAGTTTCCGACAGGCCTCGAACACCGGGGAGCTGTTTTTT. V is TRBV12-3 or TRBV12-4 and J is TRBJ2-2; D perhaps matches TRBD1 (6 bases). The ends were cut back, 3 bases at V and 0 bases at J, with 11 bases in the middle. The CDR3 extends over 16 amino acids.

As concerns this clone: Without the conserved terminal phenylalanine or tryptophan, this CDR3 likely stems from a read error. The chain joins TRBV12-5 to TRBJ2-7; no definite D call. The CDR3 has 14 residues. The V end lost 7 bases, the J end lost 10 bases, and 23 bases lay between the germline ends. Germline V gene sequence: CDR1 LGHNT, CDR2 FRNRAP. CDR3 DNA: TGTGCTAGTGCCGACTTTCGCGACGGCCCAGGTCAGTACATC. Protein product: CASADFRDGPGQYI.

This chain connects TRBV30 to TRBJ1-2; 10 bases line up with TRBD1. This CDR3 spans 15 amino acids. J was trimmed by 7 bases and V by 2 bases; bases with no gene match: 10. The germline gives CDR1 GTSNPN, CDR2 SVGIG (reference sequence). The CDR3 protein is CAWSYSGTGAFGYTF. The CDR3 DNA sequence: TGTGCCTGGAGTTATTCCGGGACAGGGGCCTTTGGCTACACCTTC.

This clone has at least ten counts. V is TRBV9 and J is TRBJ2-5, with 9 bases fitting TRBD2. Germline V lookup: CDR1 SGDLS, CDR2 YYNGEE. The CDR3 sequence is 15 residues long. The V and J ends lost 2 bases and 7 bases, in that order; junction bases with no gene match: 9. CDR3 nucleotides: TGTGCCAGCAGCGTCGGGTCTAGCGGGGTAGGGACCCAGTACTTC. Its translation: CASSVGSSGVGTQYF.

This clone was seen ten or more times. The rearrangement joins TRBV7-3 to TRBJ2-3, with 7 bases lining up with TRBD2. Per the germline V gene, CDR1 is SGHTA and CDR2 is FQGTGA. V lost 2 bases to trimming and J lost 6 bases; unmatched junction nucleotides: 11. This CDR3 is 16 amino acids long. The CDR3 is CASSLDGASGSDTQYF. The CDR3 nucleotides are TGTGCCAGCAGCTTAGACGGGGCTAGCGGTTCCGATACGCAGTATTTT.

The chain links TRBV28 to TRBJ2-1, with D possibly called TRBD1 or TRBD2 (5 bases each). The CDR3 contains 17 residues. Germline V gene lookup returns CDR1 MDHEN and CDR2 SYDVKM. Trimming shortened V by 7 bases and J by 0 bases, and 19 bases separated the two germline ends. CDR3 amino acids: CASTPWGSYSSYNEQFF. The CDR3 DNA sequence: TGTGCCAGCACCCCGTGGGGGTCTTATAGCTCCTACAATGAGCAGTTCTTC.

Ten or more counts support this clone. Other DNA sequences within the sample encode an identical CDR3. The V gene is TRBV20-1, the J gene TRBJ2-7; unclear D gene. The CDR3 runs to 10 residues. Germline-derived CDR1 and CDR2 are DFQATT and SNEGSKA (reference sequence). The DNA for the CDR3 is TGCAGCGGGCGGTCCTACGAGCAGTACTTC. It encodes CSGRSYEQYF.

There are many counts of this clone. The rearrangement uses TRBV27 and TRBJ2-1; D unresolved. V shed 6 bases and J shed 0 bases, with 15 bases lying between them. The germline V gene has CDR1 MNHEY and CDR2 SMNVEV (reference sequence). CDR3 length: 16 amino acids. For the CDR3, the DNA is TGTGCCAGCAGCGACCCCCCGGCCTTCTCCTACAATGAGCAGTTCTTC. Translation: CASSDPPAFSYNEQFF.

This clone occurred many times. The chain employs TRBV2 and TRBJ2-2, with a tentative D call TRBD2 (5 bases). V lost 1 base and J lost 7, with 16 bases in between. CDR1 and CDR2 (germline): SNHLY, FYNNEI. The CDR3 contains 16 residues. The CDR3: CASSEEESGLGGELFF. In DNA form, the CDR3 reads TGTGCCAGCAGTGAAGAGGAAAGCGGACTCGGCGGGGAGCTGTTTTTT. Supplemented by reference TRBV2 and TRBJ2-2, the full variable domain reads EPEVTQTPSHQVTQMGQEVILRCVPISNHLYFYWYRQILGQKVEFLVSFYNNEISEKSEIFDDQFSVERPDGSNFTLKIRSTKLEDSAMYFCASSEEESGLGGELFFGEGSRLTVL.

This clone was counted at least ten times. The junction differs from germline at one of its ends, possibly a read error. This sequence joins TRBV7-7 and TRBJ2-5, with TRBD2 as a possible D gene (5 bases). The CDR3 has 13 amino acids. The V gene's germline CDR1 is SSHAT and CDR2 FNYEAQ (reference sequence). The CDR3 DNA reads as TGTGCTAGCAGCCCTGCGGGTTCAGTGACCCAGTACTTC. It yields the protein CASSPAGSVTQYF.

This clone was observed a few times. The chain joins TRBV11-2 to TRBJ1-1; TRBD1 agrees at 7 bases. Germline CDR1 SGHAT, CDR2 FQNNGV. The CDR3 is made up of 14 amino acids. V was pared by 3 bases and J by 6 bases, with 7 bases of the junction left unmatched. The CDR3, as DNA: TGTGCCAGCAGCTTTATGGCCAGGGGGGCTGAAGCTTTCTTT. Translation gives CASSFMARGAEAFF.

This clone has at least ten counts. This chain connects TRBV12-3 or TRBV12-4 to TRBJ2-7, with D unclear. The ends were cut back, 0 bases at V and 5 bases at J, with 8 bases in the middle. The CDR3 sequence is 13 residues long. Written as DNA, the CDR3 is TGTGCCAGCAGTTTAGCGCGCAGAGACGAGCAGTACTTC. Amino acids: CASSLARRDEQYF.

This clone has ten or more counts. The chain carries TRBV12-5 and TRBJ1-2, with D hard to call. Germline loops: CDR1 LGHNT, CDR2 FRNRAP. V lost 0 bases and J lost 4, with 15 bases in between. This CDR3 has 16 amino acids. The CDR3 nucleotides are TGTGCTAGTGGTTTGGTACAAGCCAGGAGGACCTATGGCTACACCTTC. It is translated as CASGLVQARRTYGYTF.

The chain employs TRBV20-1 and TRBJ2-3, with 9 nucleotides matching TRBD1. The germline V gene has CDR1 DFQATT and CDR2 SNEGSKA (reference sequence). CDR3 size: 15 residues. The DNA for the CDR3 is TGCGGTTCTCTTGCCCGGGACAGGGGCACAGATACGCAGTATTTT. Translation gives CGSLARDRGTDTQYF.